The 16 T cell receptor beta chains presented below share a single source sample, sequenced in a study of cytomegalovirus exposure and HLA in healthy donors. Measured with immunoSEQ multiplex PCR; TCRdb has only the in-frame clones, and not every one. The sample consists of some 260,000 clones, less than 95% of them appearing once. The sample comprised PBMCs. These receptors all come from a woman in her 30s in good health and CMV-seronegative.

This rearrangement joins TRBV5-1 to TRBJ2-1; D is possibly TRBD1 (6 bases). The CDR3 consists of 14 residues. The ends were cut back, 2 bases at V and 9 bases at J, with 15 bases in the middle. CDR1 is SGHRS and CDR2 is YFSETQ in the germline V gene. CDR3 protein: CASSFDAGDGEQFF. CDR3 coding DNA: TGCGCCAGCAGCTTTGATGCAGGGGATGGTGAGCAGTTCTTC.

The V gene is TRBV4-1, the J gene TRBJ2-6; a weak D match, TRBD2 (6 bases). The CDR3 has 16 residues. V was clipped by 5 bases and J by 4 bases, with 15 bases between them. The germline CDR1 and CDR2 sequences are MGHRA and YSYEKL. Here the CDR3 reads CASSGGTGPGANVLTF. CDR3 in DNA: TGCGCCAGCAGCGGGGGGACGGGACCAGGGGCCAACGTCCTGACTTTC.

The chain links TRBV29-1 to TRBJ2-4; D remains ambiguous. The CDR3 sequence is 14 residues long. The germline V gene encodes CDR1 SQVTM and CDR2 ANQGSEA. Trimming took off 0 bases at V and 7 bases at J, with 13 bases between the two ends. The CDR3 DNA follows: TGCAGCGTTGAAGAAAGGATAGGTACGAACATTCAGTACTTC. It is translated as CSVEERIGTNIQYF.

The chain joins TRBV11-3 to TRBJ2-2, with TRBD2 matching 7 bases. This CDR3 spans 16 amino acids. The germline V gene has CDR1 SGHNT and CDR2 YENEEA. The V and J ends lost 0 bases and 4 bases, in that order; junction bases with no gene match: 5. The CDR3 region has the DNA TGTGCCAGCAGCTTAGATCACGGGGAGGGCACCGGGGAGCTGTTTTTT. Its translation: CASSLDHGEGTGELFF.

V usage is TRBV5-1 and J usage is TRBJ1-4; possible D gene TRBD1, 5 bases. The CDR3 runs 17 residues. The V gene's germline CDR1 is SGHRS and CDR2 YFSETQ. Trimming stripped 3 bases from V and 0 bases from J, with 15 bases between. The CDR3 loop is CASSSTSLGATNEKLFF. CDR3 DNA sequence: TGCGCCAGCAGCTCGACAAGTCTGGGGGCAACTAATGAAAAACTGTTTTTT.

On this clone: Other DNA sequences in the sample encode the same CDR3. The chain employs TRBV27 and TRBJ2-2; D gene uncertain. The CDR3 covers 14 residues. Germline V CDR1 and CDR2: MNHEY, SMNVEV (reference sequence). Trimming cost V 3 bases and J 0 bases, with 5 bases left between them. The CDR3 sequence is CASSFGANTGELFF. The CDR3 bases are TGTGCCAGCAGTTTTGGAGCGAACACCGGGGAGCTGTTTTTT.

V usage is TRBV4-1 and J usage is TRBJ2-1; 12 positions agree with TRBD2. With V trimmed by 2 bases and J by 7 bases, 6 bases remained unmatched. CDR1 and CDR2 (germline): MGHRA, YSYEKL. The CDR3 consists of 16 residues. In nucleotides, the CDR3 is TGCGCCAGCAGCCAAATCCTAGCGGGAGGGTCTAATGAGCAGTTCTTC. It yields the protein CASSQILAGGSNEQFF.

DNA for the CDR3: TGTGCCAGCAGTTTCTCCTACAATGAGCAGTTCTTC. This gives the protein CASSFSYNEQFF. The chain couples TRBV27 to TRBJ2-1; D is unresolved. V was pared by 3 bases and J by 0 bases, with 0 bases between. Germline CDR1 reads MNHEY; CDR2 reads SMNVEV (reference sequence). This CDR3 is 12 amino acids long.

V gene TRBV29-1 combines with J gene TRBJ2-7, with TRBD2 matching 7 bases. The germline V gene encodes CDR1 SQVTM and CDR2 ANQGSEA. This CDR3 is built from 13 residues. V was clipped by 3 bases and J by 1 base; unmatched bases: 3. The CDR3 DNA sequence: TGCAGCGTTGACAGGGAGGGTTCCTACGAGCAGTACTTC. It specifies CSVDREGSYEQYF.

The rearrangement uses TRBV5-1 and TRBJ1-1; TRBD1 is a possible D gene (5 bases). The germline V and J ends were trimmed by 2 bases and 0 bases, with 14 bases remaining between them. CDR1 and CDR2 from the germline V gene are SGHRS and YFSETQ. The CDR3 has 16 residues. The CDR3 sequence is CASSLALTAMNTEAFF. CDR3 bases: TGCGCCAGCAGCTTAGCCCTGACAGCTATGAACACTGAAGCTTTCTTT.

The chain links TRBV7-9 to TRBJ2-3; D is possibly TRBD2 (5 bases). Trimming stripped 6 bases from V and 10 bases from J, with 11 bases between. The CDR3 is made up of 11 amino acids. CDR1 and CDR2 (germline): SEHNR, FQNEAQ (reference sequence). CDR3 DNA sequence: TGTGCCAGCAGTCCGGGAAGTGCGCAGTATTTT. The encoded protein is CASSPGSAQYF.

The chain recombines TRBV28 with TRBJ2-7, with a weak D call TRBD1 (6 bases). CDR1 and CDR2 from the germline V gene are MDHEN and SYDVKM. This CDR3 comprises 16 residues. Trimming left V 2 bases short and J 7 bases short, with 21 bases between. The CDR3 here is CASSLLSLGAVGEQYF. The CDR3 DNA follows: TGTGCCAGCAGTTTACTTTCTTTGGGGGCCGTGGGGGAGCAGTACTTC.

The V call is TRBV4-3, the J call TRBJ1-5, with TRBD1 identical over 8 bases. The CDR3 has 14 residues. Germline CDR1 and CDR2: LGHNA and YSLEER. J was trimmed by 4 bases and V by 4 bases; bases with no gene match: 3. The CDR3 reads CASSPDRVNQPQHF. In nucleotides, the CDR3 is TGCGCCAGCAGCCCGGACAGGGTAAATCAGCCCCAGCATTTT.

The rearrangement links TRBV28 to TRBJ2-7; D not certain. Germline V lookup: CDR1 MDHEN, CDR2 SYDVKM. Between the trimmed V and J ends, which lost 6 bases and 2 bases, there was a span of 11 bases. The CDR3 contains 13 residues. CDR3 residues: CASRPHGTYEQYF. The CDR3 DNA sequence: TGTGCCAGCAGACCACACGGAACCTACGAGCAGTACTTC.

The chain recombines TRBV7-9 with TRBJ1-1; D possibly corresponds to TRBD1 (6 bases). Germline loops: CDR1 SEHNR, CDR2 FQNEAQ (reference sequence). CDR3 length: 13 residues. V lost 3 bases to trimming and J lost 4 bases, with 9 bases between them. CDR3 region: CASSLGAGTEAFF. For the CDR3, the DNA is TGTGCCAGCAGCTTGGGGGCGGGCACTGAAGCTTTCTTT.

This sequence joins TRBV11-2 and TRBJ2-7; TRBD1 aligns across 8 bases. Germline lookup yields CDR1 SGHAT and CDR2 FQNNGV. There are 16 residues in the CDR3. The V and J ends lost 2 bases and 4 bases, in that order; junction bases with no gene match: 10. The CDR3 DNA reads TGTGCCAGCAGCTTACGGGGCCAGGACAGGGCATACGAGCAGTACTTC. It translates to CASSLRGQDRAYEQYF.